These 15 T cell receptor beta chains originate from one sample sequenced in a study of T cell responses to AZD1222 COVID-19 vaccine. Measured with immunoSEQ multiplex PCR; TCRdb has only the in-frame clones, and not every one. The sample has about 92,000 clones, approximately 91% seen once. Sequencing was performed on peripheral blood, taken on day 0 of AZD1222 vaccination. The origin of the receptors is an adult in good health.

This clone has only one observation. This chain links TRBV2 with TRBJ1-6; weak D call: TRBD1 (5 bases). This CDR3 has 14 residues. V was shortened by 4 bases and J by 8 bases, with 12 bases between the two germline ends. Germline V gene sequence: CDR1 SNHLY, CDR2 FYNNEI. The CDR3, as DNA: TGTGCCAGCAGTGGGCTCAGGGTTGATTCACCCCTCCACTTT. It codes for CASSGLRVDSPLHF. Filled out from reference TRBV2 and TRBJ1-6, the complete variable domain reads EPEVTQTPSHQVTQMGQEVILRCVPISNHLYFYWYRQILGQKVEFLVSFYNNEISEKSEIFDDQFSVERPDGSNFTLKIRSTKLEDSAMYFCASSGLRVDSPLHFGNGTRLTVT.

The V and J genes are TRBV4-1 and TRBJ2-7; D may be TRBD1 (5 bases). The CDR3 has 15 amino acids. Trimming removed 4 bases at V and 1 base at J, with 14 bases between. Germline V gene lookup returns CDR1 MGHRA and CDR2 YSYEKL. The CDR3 protein is CASSPTDTGSYEQYF. The CDR3 DNA reads TGCGCCAGCAGCCCCACGGACACAGGATCCTACGAGCAGTACTTC.

This clone was seen just once. The rearrangement uses TRBV4-2 and TRBJ2-7; TRBD2 matches at 9 bases. CDR1 is LGHNA, CDR2 YNFKEQ, per germline. CDR3 length: 15 amino acids. V was pared by 2 bases and J by 2 bases, with 4 bases of the junction left unmatched. CDR3 DNA: TGTGCCAGCAGCCAAATAGCGGGGGAACCCTACGAGCAGTACTTC. It specifies CASSQIAGEPYEQYF.

The rearrangement joins TRBV27 to TRBJ2-5; 9 nucleotides agree with TRBD2. The germline gives CDR1 MNHEY, CDR2 SMNVEV (reference sequence). The CDR3 contains 17 residues. V lost 4 bases, J lost 2 bases, and 11 bases stayed unmatched. The CDR3 nucleotides are TGTGCCAGCAGTTCCAATCGGGGACTAGCTAAACAAGAGACCCAGTACTTC. Translating it yields CASSSNRGLAKQETQYF.

This chain links TRBV6-2 or TRBV6-3 with TRBJ2-3; the D is unclear. The CDR3 is 13 residues long. Trimming pared 6 bases from V and 2 bases from J, leaving 9 bases between. Germline V CDR1 and CDR2: MNHEY, SVGEGT. CDR3 nucleotide sequence: TGTGCCAGCAGCAACACACACACAGATACGCAGTATTTT. It is translated as CASSNTHTDTQYF.

The chain employs TRBV5-1 and TRBJ1-1; possible D gene TRBD1, 6 bases. Trimming cost V 0 bases and J 5 bases, with 14 bases left between them. The germline V gene has CDR1 SGHRS and CDR2 YFSETQ. The CDR3 totals 15 residues. The chain's CDR3 is CASSLAYRAGTEAFF. CDR3 bases: TGCGCCAGCAGCTTGGCCTACAGGGCGGGGACTGAAGCTTTCTTT.

The V gene is TRBV4-2, the J gene TRBJ2-5; 9 bases align to TRBD2. CDR3 length equals 15 residues. The V segment lost 0 bases and the J segment 1 base; nucleotides outside the gene matches: 0. Germline CDR1 is LGHNA and CDR2 is YNFKEQ. CDR3 sequence (DNA): TGTGCCAGCAGCCAAGAGCGGGGGGGCCAAGAGACCCAGTACTTC. Encoded protein: CASSQERGGQETQYF.

As to this clone: The junction shows a germline mismatch at one end, possibly a read error. This rearrangement joins TRBV9 to TRBJ2-1; 9 positions match TRBD1. Per the germline V gene, CDR1 is SGDLS and CDR2 is YYNGEE. CDR3 length: 14 residues. CDR3 amino acids: CASSAGTGSNGQFF. The CDR3 DNA follows: TGTGCCAGCAGCGCGGGGACAGGGAGCAATGGGCAGTTCTTC.

To note about this clone: One end of the junction fails to match germline, which may point to a read error. The chain carries TRBV7-2 and TRBJ1-1, with D possibly being TRBD1 (5 bases). This CDR3 is 14 amino acids long. CDR1 and CDR2 (germline): SGHTA, FQGNSA. The CDR3 nucleotides read TGTGCCAGCAGTTTAGCACAGGCTAACACTGAAGCTTTCTTT. Translation gives CASSLAQANTEAFF.

This chain joins TRBV7-2 and TRBJ1-4; 7 positions match TRBD1. This CDR3 comprises 14 residues. Trimming took 6 bases from V and 7 from J; bases not matched to a gene: 8. CDR1 is SGHTA, CDR2 FQGNSA, per germline. Here the CDR3 DNA reads TGTGCCAGCAGATTCACAGGGGAGGGTGAAAAACTGTTTTTT. This encodes CASRFTGEGEKLFF.

The rearrangement links TRBV7-2 to TRBJ1-2; a weak D match, TRBD1 (6 bases). The CDR3 covers 12 residues. Trimming pared 5 bases from V and 7 bases from J, leaving 11 bases between. Germline CDR1 and CDR2: SGHTA and FQGNSA. The chain's CDR3 is CASSVQGFGYTF. CDR3 DNA: TGTGCCAGCAGCGTACAGGGTTTTGGCTACACCTTC.

The V call is TRBV12-3 or TRBV12-4, the J call TRBJ2-7; maybe TRBD2 (5 bases). CDR3 length: 12 amino acids. The germline V and J ends were trimmed by 7 bases and 6 bases, with 13 bases remaining between them. CDR3 region: CASKAARGEQYF. In DNA form, the CDR3 reads TGTGCCAGCAAAGCGGCCCGGGGCGAGCAGTACTTC.

This chain links TRBV2 with TRBJ1-1, with D uncertain. Trimming removed 8 bases from V and 3 bases from J, with 13 bases in between. The CDR3 contains 13 residues. Germline lookup yields CDR1 SNHLY and CDR2 FYNNEI. The CDR3 DNA reads as TGTGCCAGCGGCGGCCCACCGGACACTGAAGCTTTCTTT. This sequence encodes CASGGPPDTEAFF.

V and J are TRBV13 and TRBJ2-2; D is possibly TRBD1 (5 bases). Germline assignment: CDR1 PRHDT and CDR2 FYEKMQ (reference sequence). This CDR3 region has 15 residues. V lost 4 bases, J lost 2 bases, and 11 bases lay in between. The CDR3 sequence: CASSSLDTNTGELFF. The CDR3 DNA follows: TGTGCCAGCAGCTCCCTGGACACTAACACCGGGGAGCTGTTTTTT.

This clone was seen only once. The V call is TRBV5-1, the J call TRBJ1-4, with D unclear. CDR1 and CDR2 from the germline V gene are SGHRS and YFSETQ. V lost 4 bases and J lost 7, with 14 bases in between. The CDR3 has 14 residues. CDR3 sequence: CASSRGPPGEKLFF. The CDR3 bases are TGCGCCAGCAGCCGTGGTCCGCCGGGTGAAAAACTGTTTTTT. Full variable domain (outside the CDR3, taken from reference TRBV5-1 and TRBJ1-4): KAGVTQTPRYLIKTRGQQVTLSCSPISGHRSVSWYQQTPGQGLQFLFEYFSETQRNKGNFPGRFSGRQFSNSRSEMNVSTLELGDSALYLCASSRGPPGEKLFFGSGTQLSVL.